This TCR beta chain is drawn from a study of control samples from healthy donors and cancer patients. TCRdb's table, derived via immunoSEQ multiplex PCR, lists solely in-frame clones and lacks some. The sample includes 65,000 to 95,000 clones, over 75% of them seen just once. The CDR3 length is 14 residues. CDR1 KGHDR and CDR2 SFDVKD come from the germline V gene. Trimming took off 1 base at V and 2 bases at J, with 5 bases between the two ends. Sample: blood. The chain couples TRBV24-1 to TRBJ1-5, with unresolved D. The receptor comes from a man aged 45-65 years in good health. CDR3 DNA sequence: TGTGCCACCAGTGATTTTAGGGGCAATCAGCCCCAGCATTTT. It codes for CATSDFRGNQPQHF.